These 2 T cell receptor beta chains were sequenced from one sample in a study of response to subunit inactivated influenza vaccine. One entry per CDR3 protein results from TCRdb running MiXCR on the RT-PCR reads. The table has roughly 760,000 distinct CDR3 sequences, about 20% seen once; the top ten hold roughly 10%. The sequenced sample was PBMCs from blood, obtained around 5 days after vaccination. These receptors were obtained from a man aged 50 or older who received an inactivated influenza vaccine.

This clonotype was counted between two and nine times. The CDR3 bases are TGTGCCAGCCAGACGAACAGGGGCGCTTTCTCCTACGAGCAGTACTTC. This codes for CASQTNRGAFSYEQYF. The V call is TRBV18, the J call TRBJ2-7; 7 positions agree with TRBD1. Germline V gives CDR1 KGHSH, CDR2 LQKENI. The trim removed 8 bases at V and 0 bases at J, leaving 13 bases unmatched. The CDR3 spans 16 residues.

In this sample, this clonotype turned up once. The J gene is TRBJ2-7, the V gene TRBV27; 9 bases align to TRBD2. Unmatched junction bases numbered 5, after V lost 0 bases and J lost 2 bases. The CDR3 is 16 residues long. From germline, CDR1 is MNHEY and CDR2 SMNVEV (reference sequence). In DNA form, the CDR3 reads TGTGCCAGCAGTTTATCGCTAGCGGGGATAACCTACGAGCAGTACTTC. This encodes CASSLSLAGITYEQYF.